The 19 T cell receptor beta chains below all came from one sample that was sequenced in a study of OX40 agonist ivuxolimab in advanced cancers. Method: immunoSEQ multiplex PCR; TCRdb's copy keeps in-frame clones and lacks some. The sample shows some 78,000 clones, around nine tenths of them seen only once. Material: CD4+ or CD8+ T cells sorted from blood, obtained in a trial of the OX40 agonist ivuxolimab. The receptors shown here come from an adult with an advanced solid tumor such as melanoma, head and neck, liver or kidney cancer.

The chain recombines TRBV7-2 with TRBJ1-2; TRBD1 is a possible D gene (5 bases). With 4 bases removed from V and 8 bases from J, the gap between germline ends came to 20 bases. From germline, CDR1 is SGHTA and CDR2 FQGNSA. This CDR3 region has 15 residues. The CDR3 is CASSSFVGALGGYTF. CDR3 DNA: TGTGCCAGCAGCTCCTTCGTCGGGGCCCTCGGAGGCTACACCTTC.

The V and J genes are TRBV19 and TRBJ2-7; D assignment may be TRBD1 or TRBD2 (5 bases each). V dropped 5 bases and J dropped 5 bases, with 13 bases sitting between them. Germline assignment: CDR1 LNHDA and CDR2 SQIVND (reference sequence). This CDR3 comprises 13 residues. The CDR3 DNA sequence: TGTGCCAGTAGTGGGGACCGCGGCCACGAGCAGTACTTC. Encoded protein: CASSGDRGHEQYF.

V gene TRBV6-1 combines with J gene TRBJ1-2; D is perhaps TRBD1 (5 bases). This CDR3 region has 13 residues. Trimming removed 9 bases from V and 6 bases from J, with 17 bases in between. Germline V gene data show CDR1 as MNHNS and CDR2 as SASEGT. The CDR3 protein is CASPPGPLDGYTF. The CDR3 DNA reads as TGTGCCAGTCCCCCAGGGCCTCTCGATGGCTACACCTTC.

J is TRBJ1-1 and V is TRBV5-4, with 7 bases that match TRBD1. Germline V CDR1 and CDR2: SGHNT, YYREEE (reference sequence). V dropped 4 bases and J dropped 3; count of bases not matched to a gene: 9. The CDR3 covers 15 residues. The CDR3 DNA reads as TGTGCCAGCAGCGCCTACAGGGGTTCGGACACTGAAGCTTTCTTT. Translated, it gives CASSAYRGSDTEAFF.

V is TRBV11-1 and J is TRBJ2-5; D is perhaps TRBD1 or TRBD2 (6 bases each). Germline V gene lookup returns CDR1 SGHAT and CDR2 FQDESV (reference sequence). V lost 5 bases and J 5 bases, leaving 18 bases between the germline ends. The CDR3 contains 15 residues. The CDR3 nucleotides are TGTGCCAGCAGCCTCCGAAGACTAGGGGGGGAGACCCAGTACTTC. Its protein product is CASSLRRLGGETQYF.

The chain employs TRBV19 and TRBJ1-2; 7 bases align to TRBD1. This CDR3 has 16 residues. The junction had 9 bases not matched to a gene; V was cut back by 3 bases and J by 2 bases. CDR1 LNHDA and CDR2 SQIVND come from the germline V gene (reference sequence). The CDR3 DNA reads as TGTGCCAGTAGTATCGGATGGACAGGAGCCAACTATGGCTACACCTTC. It encodes CASSIGWTGANYGYTF.

This chain connects TRBV5-1 to TRBJ2-5; no clear D. Germline-derived CDR1 and CDR2 are SGHRS and YFSETQ. CDR3 length equals 13 residues. Trimming took 6 bases from V and 5 from J, leaving 14 bases between them. Written as DNA, the CDR3 is TGCGCCAGCAAGAATACAATTTGGGAGACCCAGTACTTC. This sequence encodes CASKNTIWETQYF.

The CDR3 bases are TGTGCCAGTCTAGGGGGCAACACCATATATTTT. Translation: CASLGGNTIYF. V and J are TRBV28 and TRBJ1-3; 7 bases are a match to TRBD1. V was pared by 9 bases and J by 7 bases, with 3 bases of the junction left unmatched. Looked up from germline, CDR1 is MDHEN and CDR2 is SYDVKM. The CDR3 length is 11 residues.

The CDR3 DNA is TGTGCCAGTCTTTTACCCGGCACAGATACGCAGTATTTT. Amino acid sequence: CASLLPGTDTQYF. J is TRBJ2-3 and V is TRBV19; the D is unclear. The V and J ends lost 8 bases and 1 base respectively, with 10 bases between them. The CDR3 spans 13 residues. Germline V gene data show CDR1 as LNHDA and CDR2 as SQIVND (reference sequence).

The chain combines TRBV9 with TRBJ1-2; no definite D call. V was shortened by 3 bases and J by 6 bases, with 15 bases between the two germline ends. Germline CDR1 reads SGDLS; CDR2 reads YYNGEE. This CDR3 contains 14 residues. CDR3 sequence (DNA): TGTGCCAGCAGCGCCGGGGAGGGTCAGAATGGCTACACCTTC. Translation: CASSAGEGQNGYTF.

The V gene is TRBV30, the J gene TRBJ1-2; D gene uncertain. Germline CDR1 reads GTSNPN; CDR2 reads SVGIG (reference sequence). Trimming removed 0 bases at V and 7 bases at J, with 6 bases between. The CDR3 is 11 amino acids. The CDR3 sequence: CAWSVRFGYTF. DNA for the CDR3: TGTGCCTGGAGTGTACGTTTTGGCTACACCTTC. The full variable domain, completed using reference TRBV30 and TRBJ1-2, is SQTIHQWPATLVQPVGSPLSLECTVEGTSNPNLYWYRQAAGRGLQLLFYSVGIGQISSEVPQNLSASRPQDRQFILSSKKLLLSDSGFYLCAWSVRFGYTFGSGTRLTVV.

DNA of the CDR3: TGCAGCGTTGAAAAAGGGGTCGATGAGCAGTTCTTC. This translates into CSVEKGVDEQFF. The V and J genes are TRBV29-1 and TRBJ2-1, with D possibly TRBD1 on 5 matching bases. CDR3 length: 12 amino acids. Germline CDR1 is SQVTM and CDR2 is ANQGSEA. V lost 2 bases and J 8 bases, leaving 10 bases between the germline ends.

The chain uses TRBV7-9 and TRBJ1-1, with TRBD1 as a possible D gene (5 bases). The CDR3 covers 14 residues. The germline V gene encodes CDR1 SEHNR and CDR2 FQNEAQ (reference sequence). With 4 bases removed from V and 4 bases from J, the gap between germline ends came to 13 bases. DNA of the CDR3: TGTGCCAGCAGCTATTATTTCGGGGGCACTGAAGCTTTCTTT. This sequence encodes CASSYYFGGTEAFF.

This clone was detected only once. The chain couples TRBV11-2 to TRBJ2-1; D gene unclear. CDR3 size: 12 residues. V was trimmed by 0 bases and J by 10 bases, leaving 7 bases between them. Germline V gene sequence: CDR1 SGHAT, CDR2 FQNNGV. As DNA, the CDR3 is TGTGCCAGCAGCTTAGATCTCGGGGAGCAGTTCTTC. Protein sequence: CASSLDLGEQFF.

DNA of the CDR3: TGCGCCAGCAGCTTCTCGAACACTGAAGCTTTCTTT. It specifies CASSFSNTEAFF. The chain uses TRBV5-1 and TRBJ1-1; D is uncertain. The CDR3 has 12 amino acids. The V end lost 2 bases, the J end lost 1 base, and 3 bases lay between the germline ends. Germline loops: CDR1 SGHRS, CDR2 YFSETQ.

This clone was seen only once. This chain uses TRBV6-4 with TRBJ2-2; TRBD2 matches 8 bases. The V segment lost 6 bases and the J segment 1 base; nucleotides outside the gene matches: 7. This CDR3 has 16 residues. CDR1 is MRHNA and CDR2 is SNTAGT in the germline V gene. DNA of the CDR3: TGTGCCAGCAGCCCCCGGAGCGGGGGGAACACCGGGGAGCTGTTTTTT. This gives the protein CASSPRSGGNTGELFF.

The CDR3 region has the DNA TGCGCCAGCAGCTTCCAACCCGAGGACTATGGCTACACCTTC. It encodes CASSFQPEDYGYTF. The V gene is TRBV5-1, the J gene TRBJ1-2; D is undetermined. In germline, CDR1 is SGHRS, CDR2 YFSETQ. The CDR3 covers 14 residues. Trimming removed 2 bases from V and 3 bases from J, with 11 bases in between.

This clone was recorded once. The CDR3 DNA reads as TGTGCCAGCAGCGAGGGACAGGGAGCTGGGGCCAACGTCCTGACTTTC. As protein: CASSEGQGAGANVLTF. The rearrangement links TRBV9 to TRBJ2-6; TRBD1 aligns across 9 bases. The CDR3 consists of 16 residues. Germline lookup yields CDR1 SGDLS and CDR2 YYNGEE. Germline trimming cut 3 bases from V and 2 bases from J; bases unmatched to any gene: 3.

The sample holds one count of this clone. CDR3 coding DNA: TGTGCCAGCAGCAAGGTAAGGGCGTCGGTGAACACCGGGGAGCTGTTTTTT. Translation gives CASSKVRASVNTGELFF. This rearrangement joins TRBV7-9 to TRBJ2-2; D ambiguous. With 5 bases removed from V and 1 base from J, the gap between germline ends came to 17 bases. Germline assignment: CDR1 SEHNR and CDR2 FQNEAQ (reference sequence). The CDR3 contains 17 residues.